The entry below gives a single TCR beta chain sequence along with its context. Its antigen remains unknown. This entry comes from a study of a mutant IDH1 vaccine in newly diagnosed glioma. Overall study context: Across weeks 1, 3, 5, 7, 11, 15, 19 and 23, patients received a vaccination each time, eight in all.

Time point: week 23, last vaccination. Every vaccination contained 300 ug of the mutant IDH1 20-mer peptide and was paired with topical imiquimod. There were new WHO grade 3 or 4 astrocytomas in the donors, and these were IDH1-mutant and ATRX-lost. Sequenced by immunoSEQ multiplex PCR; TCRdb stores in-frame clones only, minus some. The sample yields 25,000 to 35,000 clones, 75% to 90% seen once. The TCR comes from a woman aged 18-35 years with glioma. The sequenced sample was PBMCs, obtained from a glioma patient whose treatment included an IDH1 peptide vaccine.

As DNA, the CDR3 is TGTGCCAGCAGTTTATCGGCATGGGAAAAACTGTTTTTT. It is translated as CASSLSAWEKLFF. The chain links TRBV27 to TRBJ1-4; D is unresolved. Germline CDR1 reads MNHEY; CDR2 reads SMNVEV (reference sequence). The V gene lost 0 bases and the J gene lost 8 bases, with 7 bases spanning the gap. The CDR3 covers 13 residues.